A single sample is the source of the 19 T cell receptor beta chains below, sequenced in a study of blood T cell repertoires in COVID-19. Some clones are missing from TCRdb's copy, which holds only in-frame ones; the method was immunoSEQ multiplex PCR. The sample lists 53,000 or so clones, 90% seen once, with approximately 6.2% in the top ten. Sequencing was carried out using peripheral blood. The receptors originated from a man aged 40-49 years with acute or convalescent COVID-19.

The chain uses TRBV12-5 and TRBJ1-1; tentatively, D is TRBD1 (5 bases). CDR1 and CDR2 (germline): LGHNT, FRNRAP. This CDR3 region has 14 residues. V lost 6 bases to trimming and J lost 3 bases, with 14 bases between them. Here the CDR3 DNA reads TGTGCTAGTGGACTGAGGTTAGGGGACACTGAAGCTTTCTTT. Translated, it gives CASGLRLGDTEAFF.

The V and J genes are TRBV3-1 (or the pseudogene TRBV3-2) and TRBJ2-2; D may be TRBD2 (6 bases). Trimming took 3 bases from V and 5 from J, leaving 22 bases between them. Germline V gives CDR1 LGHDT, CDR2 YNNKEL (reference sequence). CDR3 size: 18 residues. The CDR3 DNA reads TGTGCCAGCAGCCACCCCCGGTTTTCTAGCGTTGGAACCGGGGAGCTGTTTTTT. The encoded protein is CASSHPRFSSVGTGELFF.

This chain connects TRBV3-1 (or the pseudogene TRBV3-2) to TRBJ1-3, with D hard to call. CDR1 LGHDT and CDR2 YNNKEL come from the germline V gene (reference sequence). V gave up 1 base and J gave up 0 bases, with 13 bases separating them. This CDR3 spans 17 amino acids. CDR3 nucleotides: TGTGCCAGCAGCCAAGCGCCCAGGCTCCTCTCTGGAAACACCATATATTTT. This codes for CASSQAPRLLSGNTIYF.

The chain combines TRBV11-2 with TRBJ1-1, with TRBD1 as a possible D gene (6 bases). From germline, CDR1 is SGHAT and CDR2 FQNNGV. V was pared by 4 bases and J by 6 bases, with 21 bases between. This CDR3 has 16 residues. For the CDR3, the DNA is TGTGCCAGCAGCTCCCGGGTGGCAGGGGAAGGAGCTGAAGCTTTCTTT. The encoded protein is CASSSRVAGEGAEAFF.

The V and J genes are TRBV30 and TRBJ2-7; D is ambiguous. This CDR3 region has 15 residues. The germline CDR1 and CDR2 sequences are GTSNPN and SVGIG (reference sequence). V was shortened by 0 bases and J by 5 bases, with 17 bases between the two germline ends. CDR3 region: CAWSVWRIDEDEQYF. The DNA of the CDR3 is TGTGCCTGGAGTGTATGGCGTATCGATGAGGACGAGCAGTACTTC. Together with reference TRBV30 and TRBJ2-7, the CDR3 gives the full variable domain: SQTIHQWPATLVQPVGSPLSLECTVEGTSNPNLYWYRQAAGRGLQLLFYSVGIGQISSEVPQNLSASRPQDRQFILSSKKLLLSDSGFYLCAWSVWRIDEDEQYFGPGTRLTVT.

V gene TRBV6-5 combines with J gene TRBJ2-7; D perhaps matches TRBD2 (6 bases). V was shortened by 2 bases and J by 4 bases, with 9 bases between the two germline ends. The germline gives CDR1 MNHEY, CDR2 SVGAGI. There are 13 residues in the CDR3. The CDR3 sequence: CASSYRREYEQYF. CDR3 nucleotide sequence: TGTGCCAGCAGTTACCGACGGGAGTACGAGCAGTACTTC.

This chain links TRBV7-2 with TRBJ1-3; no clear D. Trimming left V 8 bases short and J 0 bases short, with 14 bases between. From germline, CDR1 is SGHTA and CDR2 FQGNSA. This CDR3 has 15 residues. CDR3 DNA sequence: TGTGCCAGCTCACGAGAGGGTAGCTCTGGAAACACCATATATTTT. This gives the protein CASSREGSSGNTIYF. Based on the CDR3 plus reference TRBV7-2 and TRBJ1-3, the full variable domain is GAGVSQSPSNKVTEKGKDVELRCDPISGHTALYWYRQSLGQGLEFLIYFQGNSAPDKSGLPSDRFSAERTGGSVSTLTIQRTQQEDSAVYLCASSREGSSGNTIYFGEGSWLTVV.

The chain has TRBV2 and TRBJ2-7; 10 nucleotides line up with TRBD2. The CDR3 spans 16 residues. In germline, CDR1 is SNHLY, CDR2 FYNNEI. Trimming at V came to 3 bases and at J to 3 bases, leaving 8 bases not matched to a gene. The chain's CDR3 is CASSDPSGSTYYEQYF. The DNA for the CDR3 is TGTGCCAGCAGTGACCCTAGCGGGAGTACGTACTACGAGCAGTACTTC.

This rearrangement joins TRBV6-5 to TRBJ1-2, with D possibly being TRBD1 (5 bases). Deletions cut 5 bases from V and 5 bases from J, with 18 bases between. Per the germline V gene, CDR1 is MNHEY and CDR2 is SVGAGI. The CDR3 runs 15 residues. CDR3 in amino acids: CASSPREVPGYGYTF. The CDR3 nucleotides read TGTGCCAGCAGTCCGCGTGAGGTCCCAGGGTATGGCTACACCTTC.

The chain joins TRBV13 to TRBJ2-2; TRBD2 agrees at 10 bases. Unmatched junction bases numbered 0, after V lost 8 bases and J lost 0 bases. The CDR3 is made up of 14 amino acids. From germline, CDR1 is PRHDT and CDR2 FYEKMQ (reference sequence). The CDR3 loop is CASLAGANTGELFF. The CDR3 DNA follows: TGTGCCAGCCTAGCGGGAGCGAACACCGGGGAGCTGTTTTTT.

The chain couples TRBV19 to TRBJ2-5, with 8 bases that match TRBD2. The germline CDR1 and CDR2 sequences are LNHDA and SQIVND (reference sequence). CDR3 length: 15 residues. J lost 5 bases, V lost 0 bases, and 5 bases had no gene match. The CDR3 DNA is TGTGCCAGTAGTATAGATCGCGGGGGGACGGAGACCCAGTACTTC. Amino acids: CASSIDRGGTETQYF. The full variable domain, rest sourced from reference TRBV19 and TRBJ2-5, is DGGITQSPKYLFRKEGQNVTLSCEQNLNHDAMYWYRQDPGQGLRLIYYSQIVNDFQKGDIAEGYSVSREKKESFPLTVTSAQKNPTAFYLCASSIDRGGTETQYFGPGTRLLVL.

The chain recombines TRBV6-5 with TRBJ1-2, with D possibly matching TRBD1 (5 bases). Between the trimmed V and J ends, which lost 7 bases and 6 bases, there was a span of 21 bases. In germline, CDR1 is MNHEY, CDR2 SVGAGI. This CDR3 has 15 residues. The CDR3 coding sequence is TGTGCCAGCACCACTACTACGGGCCGCAGGGATGGCTACACCTTC. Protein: CASTTTTGRRDGYTF.

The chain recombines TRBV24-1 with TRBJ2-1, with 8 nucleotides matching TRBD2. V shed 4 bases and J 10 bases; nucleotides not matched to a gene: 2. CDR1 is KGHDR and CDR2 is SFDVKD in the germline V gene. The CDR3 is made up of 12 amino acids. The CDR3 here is CATSDQREEQFF. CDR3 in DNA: TGTGCCACCAGTGACCAGCGGGAGGAGCAGTTCTTC.

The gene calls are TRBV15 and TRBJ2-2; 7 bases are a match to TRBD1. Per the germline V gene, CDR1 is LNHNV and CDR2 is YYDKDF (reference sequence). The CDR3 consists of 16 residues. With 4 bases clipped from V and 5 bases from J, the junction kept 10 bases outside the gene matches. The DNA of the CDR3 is TGTGCCACCAGCACCTCGACAGGGCGGTTTACCGGGGAGCTGTTTTTT. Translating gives CATSTSTGRFTGELFF.

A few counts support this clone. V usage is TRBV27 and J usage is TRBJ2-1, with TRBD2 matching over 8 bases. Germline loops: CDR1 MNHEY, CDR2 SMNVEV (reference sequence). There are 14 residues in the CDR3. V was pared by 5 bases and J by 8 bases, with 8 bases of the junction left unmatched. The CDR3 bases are TGTGCCAGCAGTGAGCGGGGGTACCGAGATGAGCAGTTCTTC. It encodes CASSERGYRDEQFF.

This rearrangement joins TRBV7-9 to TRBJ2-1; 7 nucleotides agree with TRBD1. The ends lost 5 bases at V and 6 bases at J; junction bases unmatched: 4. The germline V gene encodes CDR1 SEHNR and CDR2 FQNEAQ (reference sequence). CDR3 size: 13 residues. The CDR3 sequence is CASSRDSVNEQFF. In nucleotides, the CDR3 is TGTGCCAGCAGCCGGGACAGTGTCAATGAGCAGTTCTTC.

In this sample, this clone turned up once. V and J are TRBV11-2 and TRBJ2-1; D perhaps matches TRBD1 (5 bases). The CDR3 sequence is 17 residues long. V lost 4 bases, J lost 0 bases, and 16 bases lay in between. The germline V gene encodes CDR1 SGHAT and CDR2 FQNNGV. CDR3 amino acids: CASSSGRTQSSYNEQFF. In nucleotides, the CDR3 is TGTGCCAGCAGCTCAGGGCGGACCCAGAGCTCCTACAATGAGCAGTTCTTC.

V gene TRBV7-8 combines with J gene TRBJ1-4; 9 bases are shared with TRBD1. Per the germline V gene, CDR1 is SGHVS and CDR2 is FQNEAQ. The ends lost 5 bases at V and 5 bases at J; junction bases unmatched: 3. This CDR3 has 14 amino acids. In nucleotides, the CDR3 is TGTGCCAGCAGCCAGGACAGGGGAAATGAAAAACTGTTTTTT. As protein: CASSQDRGNEKLFF.

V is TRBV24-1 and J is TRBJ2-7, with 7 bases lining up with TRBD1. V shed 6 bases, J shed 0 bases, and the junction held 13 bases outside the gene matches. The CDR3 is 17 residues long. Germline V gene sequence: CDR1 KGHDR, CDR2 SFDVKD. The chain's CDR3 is CATSPSTGTGVSYEQYF. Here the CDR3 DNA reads TGTGCCACCAGTCCGTCAACTGGAACAGGGGTCTCCTACGAGCAGTACTTC.